These T cell receptor beta chains were read from a single sample in a study of blood T cell repertoires in COVID-19. Here immunoSEQ multiplex PCR was the method, and the copy in TCRdb shows in-frame clones only, minus some. The repertoire consists of 150,000 to 200,000 clones, with about 91% occurring once and the leading ten covering around 1.4%. Sequencing was performed on peripheral blood. The receptors were gathered from a woman aged 45-65 years with acute or convalescent COVID-19. CDR3s include the opening cysteine and the closing phenylalanine or tryptophan. A D gene is named only where the DNA matches it firmly. Size values are once, few and many counts, or a class for expanded clones, and some rows have none.

clone_size	d_call	v_call	j_call	cdr3_nt	cdr3_aa
-	TRBD1	TRBV6-6	TRBJ2-7	TGTGCCAGCAGACTCGCAGGGGGAAGGAACGAGCAGTACTTC	CASRLAGGRNEQYF
-	TRBD2	TRBV10-3	TRBJ2-3	TGTGCCATCAGTGAGTTTGGACTAGCGAAGCAGGCAGATACGCAGTATTTT	CAISEFGLAKQADTQYF
-	TRBD2	TRBV29-1	TRBJ2-1	TGCAGCGTTGTTAGACTAGCGGAAGTTAATGAGCAGTTCTTC	CSVVRLAEVNEQFF
-	TRBD1	TRBV10-3	TRBJ2-2	TGTGCCATCAGGGGGACAGGGAGCACCGGGGAGCTGTTTTTT	CAIRGTGSTGELFF
-	TRBD1	TRBV10-3	TRBJ2-4	TGTGCCGTCGGGACAGCTAAAAACATTCAGTACTTC	CAVGTAKNIQYF
-	-	TRBV3-1/TRBV3-2	TRBJ1-6	TGTGCCAGCAGCCAATCTTCTTCACCCCTCCACTTT	CASSQSSSPLHF
-	-	TRBV28	TRBJ1-4	TGTGCCAGCAGGCGTCGACGGGTGAGATATGAAAAACTGTTTTTT	CASRRRRVRYEKLFF
-	-	TRBV5-6	TRBJ2-1	TGTGCCAGCAGCTTGGAAGCGCACTCCTACAATGAGCAGTTCTTC	CASSLEAHSYNEQFF
-	-	TRBV14	TRBJ1-5	TGTGCCAGCAGCCGGACGGACAGTTATAGCAATCAGCCCCAGCATTTT	CASSRTDSYSNQPQHF
-	-	TRBV7-2	TRBJ1-3	TGTGCCAGCAGCTTTCTACAGGGTGGCGGAAACACCATATATTTT	CASSFLQGGGNTIYF
-	TRBD1	TRBV9	TRBJ2-4	TGTGCCAGCAGCGGGGGGACAGGGAACATTCAGTACTTC	CASSGGTGNIQYF
-	TRBD1	TRBV20-1	TRBJ1-2	TGCAGTGCTTTACGACAGGGCCACACCTTC	CSALRQGHTF
-	TRBD2	TRBV7-2	TRBJ2-7	TGTGCCAGCAGCCGCTCTAGCGGGAGGTCGGGTGAGCAGTACTTC	CASSRSSGRSGEQYF
-	TRBD1	TRBV6-2/TRBV6-3	TRBJ1-5	TGTGCCAGCAGCCGACAGGGTCATGGCAATCAGCCCCAGCATTTT	CASSRQGHGNQPQHF
-	TRBD2	TRBV7-3	TRBJ2-2	TGTGCCAGCAGCCTGGGGACTAGTCTCTTAGAGGCCGGGGAGCTGTTTTTT	CASSLGTSLLEAGELFF
-	TRBD2	TRBV6-2/TRBV6-3	TRBJ2-5	TGTGCCAGCAGTTACCCGGGACTAGCGTTAGAGACCCAGTACTTC	CASSYPGLALETQYF
-	TRBD1	TRBV10-3	TRBJ2-1	TGTGCCATCAGTGAAGGGGGCACAGGGGGCCGGGGTGAGCAGTTCTTC	CAISEGGTGGRGEQFF
-	TRBD2	TRBV6-4	TRBJ2-2	TGTGCCAGCAGGACTAGCGGAGACACCGGGGAGCTGTTTTTT	CASRTSGDTGELFF
-	-	TRBV12-3/TRBV12-4	TRBJ2-7	TGTGCCAGCAAGGCCTCCGCGGACGAGCAGTACTTC	CASKASADEQYF
-	-	TRBV27	TRBJ2-7	TGTGCCAGCTCCAGGGCTGGTGAGCAGTACTTC	CASSRAGEQYF
-	TRBD2	TRBV7-2	TRBJ2-7	TGTGCCAGCAGCTTAGTCTGGACTAGCGGGGTTTCCTACGAGCAGTACTTC	CASSLVWTSGVSYEQYF
once	TRBD2	TRBV11-2	TRBJ2-7	TGTGCCAGCAGCCATCTAGCGGGAGATCTCTACGAGCAGTACTTC	CASSHLAGDLYEQYF
-	-	TRBV24-1	TRBJ1-2	TGTGCCACCAGTGATGCGGCACAGGGTGGGGGCTACACCTTC	CATSDAAQGGGYTF
-	-	TRBV7-6	TRBJ2-7	TGTGCCAGCAGCCGCGGACAGTCCGGAACCACCTACGAGCAGTACTTC	CASSRGQSGTTYEQYF
-	TRBD2	TRBV9	TRBJ2-2	TGTGCCAGCAGCCCTAGCGGGAAGAACACCGGGGAGCTGTTTTTT	CASSPSGKNTGELFF
-	TRBD1	TRBV6-6	TRBJ2-7	TGTGCCAGCAGTTACGAGGACAGGGGGTGGGAGCAGTACTTC	CASSYEDRGWEQYF
-	-	TRBV4-3	TRBJ1-2	TGCGCCAGCAGCCAAGATGTATCACAGGGATCTAACTATGGCTACACCTTC	CASSQDVSQGSNYGYTF
-	TRBD2	TRBV6-2/TRBV6-3	TRBJ2-2	TGTGCCAGCAGTTGGGTCTGGGCGGGAGGACCCGCCGGGGAGCTGTTTTTT	CASSWVWAGGPAGELFF
-	TRBD2	TRBV5-1	TRBJ2-3	TGCGCCAGCAGCCCGGGACTAGCGGGAGGGAGCACAGATACGCAGTATTTT	CASSPGLAGGSTDTQYF
-	-	TRBV28	TRBJ2-7	TGTGCCAGCGGGATGCAGGGATTCCCATACGAGCAGTACTTC	CASGMQGFPYEQYF
-	-	TRBV9	TRBJ1-5	TGTGCCAGCAGCGTATGTCAGGGGAGAAAGAAAAATCAGCCCCAGCATTTT	CASSVCQGRKKNQPQHF
-	-	TRBV5-4	TRBJ1-2	TGTGCCAGCAGCTTGGCTCCCGGGATCGGTGGCTATGGCTACACCTTC	CASSLAPGIGGYGYTF
-	-	TRBV2	TRBJ1-6	TGTGCCAGCACCGCGGACAGTCCTAATTCACCCCTCCACTTT	CASTADSPNSPLHF
-	TRBD2	TRBV11-2	TRBJ2-7	TGTGCCAGCACTAGCGGGCTAAGCTCCTACGAGCAGTACTTC	CASTSGLSSYEQYF
once	TRBD2	TRBV4-1	TRBJ2-1	TGCGCCAGCAGCCAAGAAGCCGTTCCGGGACTAGCGGTCTACAATGAGCAGTTCTTC	CASSQEAVPGLAVYNEQFF
-	-	TRBV15	TRBJ1-1	TGTGCCACCAGCGGGCAGGTATCGAACACTGAAGCTTTCTTT	CATSGQVSNTEAFF
once	-	TRBV15	TRBJ2-1	TGTGCCACCAGCAGAGATCCCAACCGGGTGAATAACAATGAGCAGTTCTTC	CATSRDPNRVNNNEQFF
once	TRBD2	TRBV3-1/TRBV3-2	TRBJ2-1	TGTGCCAGCAGCCGAGCATTCGGCGGGAGGGCCGAAGAGCAGTTCTTC	CASSRAFGGRAEEQFF
-	-	TRBV7-2	TRBJ2-4	TGTGCCAGCAGTTTAACCAGAGCCAAAAACATTCAGTACTTC	CASSLTRAKNIQYF
-	-	TRBV27	TRBJ1-5	TGTGCCAGCAGTCATGACTCCAATCAGCCCCAGCATTTT	CASSHDSNQPQHF
-	-	TRBV5-1	TRBJ2-2	TGCGCCAGCAGCTTCTCAAGACAGGACGGGGAGCTGTTTTTT	CASSFSRQDGELFF
-	-	TRBV18	TRBJ2-1	TGTGCCAGCTCACGTGGGGCAGACAATGAGCAGTTCTTC	CASSRGADNEQFF
-	-	TRBV7-9	TRBJ2-6	TGTGCCAGCAGCTTAGATTTAGGGGGGGCCCGCTCTGGGGCCAACGTCCTGACTTTC	CASSLDLGGARSGANVLTF
-	TRBD1	TRBV6-5	TRBJ1-6	TGTGCCAGCAGCGGACAGGGGGATTCACCCCTCCACTTT	CASSGQGDSPLHF
-	TRBD1	TRBV2	TRBJ1-1	TGTGCCAGCAGGCAGACAGGGCCTGGGAACACTGAAGCTTTCTTT	CASRQTGPGNTEAFF
-	TRBD1	TRBV29-1	TRBJ2-1	TGCAGCGTTGCCCTTTACGACAGGGTCGACAAGAAGTTCTTC	CSVALYDRVDKKFF
once	TRBD2	TRBV7-6	TRBJ2-2	TGTGCCAGCAGCTTAATGCCGGGACTAGACACCGGGGAGCTGTTTTTT	CASSLMPGLDTGELFF
-	TRBD1	TRBV18	TRBJ2-3	TGTGCCAGCTCACCAAAAGGGGGCATTGGCTCAGATACGCAGTATTTT	CASSPKGGIGSDTQYF
-	-	TRBV19	TRBJ1-5	TGTGCCAGGGACGCTAAGCGGGGGGGGAAAGATAGCAATCAGCCCCAGCATTTT	CARDAKRGGKDSNQPQHF
-	-	TRBV10-3	TRBJ1-5	TGTGCCATCAGGGACAGTACCCTCGGGAATCAGCCCCAGCATTTT	CAIRDSTLGNQPQHF
-	-	TRBV5-8	TRBJ2-1	TGTGCCAGCAGCTTGGCCTCCCGTGCTAGCGCAACCTACAATGAGCAGTTCTTC	CASSLASRASATYNEQFF
-	TRBD1	TRBV15	TRBJ1-5	TGTGCCACCAGCAGCCCGGGACAGGGGAGGAGTCAGCCCCAGCATTTT	CATSSPGQGRSQPQHF
-	TRBD1	TRBV9	TRBJ1-2	TGTGCCAGCAGCGCCGGGACAGGGGGTGTCTATGGCTACACCTTC	CASSAGTGGVYGYTF